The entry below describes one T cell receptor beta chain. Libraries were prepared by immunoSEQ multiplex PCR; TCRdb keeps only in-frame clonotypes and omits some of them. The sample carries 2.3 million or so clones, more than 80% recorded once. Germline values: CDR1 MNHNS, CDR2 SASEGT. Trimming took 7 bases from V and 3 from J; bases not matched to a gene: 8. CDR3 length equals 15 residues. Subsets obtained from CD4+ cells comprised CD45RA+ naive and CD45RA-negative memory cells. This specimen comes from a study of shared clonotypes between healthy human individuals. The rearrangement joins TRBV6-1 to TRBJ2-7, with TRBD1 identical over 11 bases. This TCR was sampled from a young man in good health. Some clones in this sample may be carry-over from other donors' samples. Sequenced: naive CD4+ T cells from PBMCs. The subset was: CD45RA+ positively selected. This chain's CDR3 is CASKRSGTGGYEQYF. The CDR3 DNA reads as TGTGCCAGCAAGAGATCCGGGACAGGGGGCTACGAGCAGTACTTC.